This T cell receptor beta chain emerged from a study of OX40 agonist ivuxolimab in advanced cancers. A note on the overall study: Ivuxolimab, which targeted the costimulatory receptor OX40 (CD134), was an agonistic, fully human IgG2 monoclonal antibody. The dose-escalation cohort was around 83% male with a mean age of approximately 60 years, ranging from roughly 23 to 90. The point of sequencing TCRbeta in the periphery was to test whether ivuxolimab changed TCR sequence diversity and drove clonal T-cell expansion. Of the approximately 53 patients in dose escalation, around 19 had hepatocellular carcinoma, roughly 15 had melanoma, 9 had renal cell carcinoma and 9 had head and neck cancer. Intravenous ivuxolimab was administered to patients every 2 weeks at six dose levels: 0.01, 0.1, 0.3, 1.5, 3 and 10 mg/kg. Patients were allowed to have had prior anti-PD-1, anti-PD-L1 or anti-CTLA-4 therapy, and roughly 40% of the dose-escalation patients had been treated with checkpoint inhibitors. Partial responses occurred in three dose-escalation patients: two with cutaneous melanoma and one with hepatocellular carcinoma. The paper describes the monotherapy dose-escalation part (N of about 54 patients) of the phase I trial of ivuxolimab. The research as a whole found: In the 0.1-3.0 mg/kg groups, partial responders had among the lowest normalized peripheral clonal expansion, particularly in CD8+ T cells. At doses of 0.1 to 3.0 mg/kg, clonal expansion of both CD4+ and CD8+ blood T cells was observed from baseline to week 6. After ivuxolimab, expanded clones were on average more numerous among CD8+ T cells than among CD4+ T cells. The antigen specificity of the clonally expanded peripheral T cells was not determined. Low levels of normalized T-cell clonal expansion were also seen in some patients who did not respond.

Patients with a history of autoimmune disease or receiving systemic immunosuppression were excluded from the trial. Peripheral blood for TCR sequencing was drawn from every dose cohort at baseline, at cycle 4 day 1 and at cycle 7 day 1. The samples were taken from a phase I, first-in-human, multicenter, open-label dose-escalation trial of ivuxolimab. The trial enrolled adults with locally advanced or metastatic head and neck squamous cell, hepatocellular, melanoma or renal cell carcinoma. Before TCR sequencing, CD4+ T cells and CD8+ T cells from peripheral blood were sorted into separate populations. Points on this clone: This receptor's antigen is unknown. Within one base of it there is no much larger clone, and no base qualities were kept.

To sequence the TCRbeta CDR3 region, genomic DNA was isolated from the sorted cells. The immunoSEQ Assay was used to sequence the TCRbeta CDR3 regions. Sourced from immuneACCESS, this table was stored by TCRdb with only in-frame sequences that have V and J called. A share of the clones is absent; for the studies checked, an unresolved V gene accounts for under half, and the remainder has no known explanation. A total of more than 100,000 clones appear in this sample, more than 80% of them only once. The ten largest clonotypes hold under 0.7% of the sample. Trimming costs V 5 bases and J 4 bases, and their ends lie 12 bases apart. Measured from the cysteine to the phenylalanine, the CDR3 is 15 residues long. This entry keeps only the CDR3 DNA: 45 bases, framed from base 1. The germline V gene (reference sequence) gives CDR1 as MNHEY and CDR2 as SMNVEV.

The sequence links TRBV27 to TRBJ1-6; too little of a D gene remains to name it. The specimen was CD4+ or CD8+ T cells sorted from blood, collected in a trial of the OX40 agonist ivuxolimab. This receptor was obtained from an adult with an advanced solid tumor such as melanoma, head and neck, liver or kidney cancer. The CDR3 loop reads CASSRAEIYNSPLHF. The base sequence is TGTGCCAGCAGTCGGGCGGAGATATATAATTCACCCCTCCACTTT.